The next 21 T cell receptor beta chains were all read from a single sample in a study of technical replicates of blood from a few donors. Measured with immunoSEQ multiplex PCR; TCRdb has only the in-frame clones, and not every one. The table lists 65,000 to 95,000 clones, just under 95% of them singletons. Sequencing was performed on T cells isolated from PBMCs. Receptors were obtained from a human donor in good health.

The V and J genes are TRBV30 and TRBJ1-2; the D is unclear. The V gene lost 2 bases and the J gene lost 8 bases, with 15 bases spanning the gap. CDR1 and CDR2 from the germline V gene are GTSNPN and SVGIG (reference sequence). The CDR3 is 13 residues long. The DNA for the CDR3 is TGTGCCTGGAGTATCACGCAGGAAAGGGGCTACACCTTC. Its translation is CAWSITQERGYTF.

The chain uses TRBV7-3 and TRBJ1-2; D is perhaps TRBD1 (6 bases). This CDR3 is 14 amino acids long. Germline assignment: CDR1 SGHTA and CDR2 FQGTGA. V was clipped by 0 bases and J by 5 bases, with 10 bases between them. CDR3 nucleotides: TGTGCCAGCAGCTTAACAAAAGGACAGTATGGCTACACCTTC. It yields the protein CASSLTKGQYGYTF. Filled out from reference TRBV7-3 and TRBJ1-2, the complete variable domain reads GAGVSQTPSNKVTEKGKYVELRCDPISGHTALYWYRQSLGQGPEFLIYFQGTGAADDSGLPNDRFFAVRPEGSVSTLKIQRTERGDSAVYLCASSLTKGQYGYTFGSGTRLTVV.

V usage is TRBV6-5 and J usage is TRBJ2-1; tentative D call: TRBD2 (5 bases). The CDR3 has 13 residues. V was trimmed by 0 bases and J by 10 bases, leaving 10 bases between them. Per germline, CDR1 MNHEY and CDR2 SVGAGI. CDR3 sequence reads: CASSYSGEREQFF. The CDR3 bases are TGTGCCAGCAGTTACTCCGGCGAGCGGGAGCAGTTCTTC.

The V gene is TRBV7-8, the J gene TRBJ2-1, with 8 bases lining up with TRBD2. The germline V gene encodes CDR1 SGHVS and CDR2 FQNEAQ. Unmatched junction bases numbered 9, after V lost 0 bases and J lost 5 bases. The CDR3 is 17 residues long. CDR3 sequence (DNA): TGTGCCAGCAGCTTAGCGGGACGGGAGGGCCTAAACAATGAGCAGTTCTTC. Translation gives CASSLAGREGLNNEQFF.

The chain employs TRBV2 and TRBJ1-1; TRBD1 matches 8 bases. The CDR3 sequence is 15 residues long. The V and J ends lost 8 bases and 1 base, in that order; junction bases with no gene match: 9. CDR1 SNHLY and CDR2 FYNNEI come from the germline V gene. CDR3 sequence (DNA): TGTGCCAGCTTATCGACCGGGACAGGGAACACTGAAGCTTTCTTT. Translated, it gives CASLSTGTGNTEAFF.

The gene calls are TRBV30 and TRBJ1-2; D is unresolved. V lost 4 bases, J lost 0 bases, and 18 bases lay in between. Germline lookup yields CDR1 GTSNPN and CDR2 SVGIG (reference sequence). There are 16 residues in the CDR3. The CDR3 loop reads CAWIWDTAGANYGYTF. In DNA, the CDR3 is TGTGCCTGGATTTGGGATACCGCCGGGGCTAACTATGGCTACACCTTC.

The V gene is TRBV5-1, the J gene TRBJ2-7; D possibly corresponds to TRBD2 (5 bases). The germline gives CDR1 SGHRS, CDR2 YFSETQ. The V and J ends lost 4 bases and 0 bases respectively, with 11 bases between them. The CDR3 totals 14 residues. The CDR3 DNA reads as TGCGCCAGCAGCGCGGACGGGAACTCCTACGAGCAGTACTTC. Encoded protein: CASSADGNSYEQYF. The whole variable domain, remainder taken from reference TRBV5-1 and TRBJ2-7, is KAGVTQTPRYLIKTRGQQVTLSCSPISGHRSVSWYQQTPGQGLQFLFEYFSETQRNKGNFPGRFSGRQFSNSRSEMNVSTLELGDSALYLCASSADGNSYEQYFGPGTRLTVT.

J is TRBJ2-3 and V is TRBV21-1; TRBD1, the table's D call, lacks a check against the DNA. TRBV21-1 constitutes a pseudogene. The CDR3 covers 14 residues. The CDR3 DNA is TGTGCCAGCAGCACCCCTAGGGGCCCAGATACGCAGTATTTT. It yields the protein CASSTPRGPDTQYF.

This clone has a single count. The chain employs TRBV19 and TRBJ1-1, with D perhaps TRBD1 (5 bases). Looked up from germline, CDR1 is LNHDA and CDR2 is SQIVND (reference sequence). The CDR3 contains 16 residues. Trimming took 0 bases from V and 5 from J, leaving 16 bases between them. The CDR3 DNA follows: TGTGCCAGTAGTATAGAACCTACGGGTGGACAAACTGAAGCTTTCTTT. Amino acid sequence: CASSIEPTGGQTEAFF.

The V call is TRBV5-6, the J call TRBJ2-2; D is perhaps TRBD2 (9 bases). This CDR3 spans 19 amino acids. V was clipped by 1 base and J by 6 bases, with 25 bases between them. The germline CDR1 and CDR2 sequences are SGHDT and YYEEEE. DNA of the CDR3: TGTGCCAGCAGCTTGTTTTTCGGCGGGCTAGCGGGACAGGCCGGGGAGCTGTTTTTT. Translating gives CASSLFFGGLAGQAGELFF.

The chain combines TRBV6-6 with TRBJ1-2; D not resolved. V dropped 5 bases and J dropped 2 bases, with 9 bases sitting between them. Germline CDR1 reads MNHNY; CDR2 reads SVGAGI (reference sequence). The CDR3 runs to 13 residues. CDR3 in DNA: TGTGCCAGCAGTCAGAGGAGGAACTATGGCTACACCTTC. Encoded protein: CASSQRRNYGYTF.

This rearrangement joins TRBV30 to TRBJ2-1; 7 bases align to TRBD2. The germline gives CDR1 GTSNPN, CDR2 SVGIG (reference sequence). V was clipped by 2 bases and J by 6 bases; unmatched bases: 1. CDR3 length equals 12 residues. CDR3 sequence reads: CAWSSGANEQFF. DNA of the CDR3: TGTGCCTGGAGTAGCGGGGCCAATGAGCAGTTCTTC. The entire variable domain, with the rest obtained from reference TRBV30 and TRBJ2-1, is as follows: SQTIHQWPATLVQPVGSPLSLECTVEGTSNPNLYWYRQAAGRGLQLLFYSVGIGQISSEVPQNLSASRPQDRQFILSSKKLLLSDSGFYLCAWSSGANEQFFGPGTRLTVL.

This chain joins TRBV10-3 and TRBJ2-5; TRBD1 aligns across 7 bases. From germline, CDR1 is ENHRY and CDR2 SYGVKD. The V gene end was trimmed by 4 bases and the J gene end by 7 bases; junction bases not matched to a gene: 6. This CDR3 contains 13 residues. This CDR3 is CAISGPGGSTQYF. The CDR3 DNA sequence: TGTGCCATCAGTGGGCCAGGGGGATCGACCCAGTACTTC.

This chain connects TRBV20-1 to TRBJ1-2; the match to TRBD1 covers 7 bases. The CDR3 spans 10 residues. CDR1 and CDR2 from the germline V gene are DFQATT and SNEGSKA (reference sequence). With 3 bases clipped from V and 12 bases from J, the junction kept 4 bases outside the gene matches. CDR3 loop: CSASEGAHTF. CDR3 nucleotide sequence: TGCAGTGCTAGTGAGGGGGCCCACACCTTC.

This chain uses TRBV10-3 with TRBJ1-2; D call uncertain. The CDR3 is 13 residues long. Germline V gene sequence: CDR1 ENHRY, CDR2 SYGVKD. The ends were cut back, 5 bases at V and 4 bases at J, with 11 bases in the middle. The CDR3 DNA sequence: TGTGCCATCAGTCCCGAGACTTTCTATGGCTACACCTTC. Translation: CAISPETFYGYTF.

V and J are TRBV10-3 and TRBJ1-1; no clear D gene. V was trimmed by 1 base and J by 8 bases, leaving 5 bases between them. The length of the CDR3 is 11 residues. Germline V lookup: CDR1 ENHRY, CDR2 SYGVKD. The CDR3 nucleotides are TGTGCCATCAGTGAGTACCGGGAAGCTTTCTTT. As protein: CAISEYREAFF.

The genes are TRBV5-5 and TRBJ2-5; D may be TRBD1 (6 bases). The CDR3 is 13 residues long. The germline gives CDR1 SGHKS, CDR2 YYEKEE (reference sequence). Trimming took off 4 bases at V and 2 bases at J, with 9 bases between the two ends. The CDR3 bases are TGTGCCAGCAGCAGGGACACGCAAGAGACCCAGTACTTC. Encoded protein: CASSRDTQETQYF.

The V and J genes are TRBV7-3 and TRBJ2-2; 9 nucleotides match TRBD1. Germline CDR1 is SGHTA and CDR2 is FQGTGA. The length of the CDR3 is 15 residues. V was clipped by 4 bases and J by 3 bases; unmatched bases: 3. The CDR3 spells CASSSTGGDTGELFF. The CDR3 nucleotides are TGTGCCAGCAGCTCGACAGGGGGTGACACCGGGGAGCTGTTTTTT. Together with reference TRBV7-3 and TRBJ2-2, the CDR3 gives the full variable domain: GAGVSQTPSNKVTEKGKYVELRCDPISGHTALYWYRQSLGQGPEFLIYFQGTGAADDSGLPNDRFFAVRPEGSVSTLKIQRTERGDSAVYLCASSSTGGDTGELFFGEGSRLTVL.

The gene calls are TRBV27 and TRBJ1-1; possibly TRBD1 for D (5 bases). The V end lost 4 bases, the J end lost 0 bases, and 9 bases lay between the germline ends. The CDR3 totals 14 residues. Germline V gene data show CDR1 as MNHEY and CDR2 as SMNVEV (reference sequence). DNA of the CDR3: TGTGCCAGCAGTTGGAGGGGCATGAACACTGAAGCTTTCTTT. Its protein product is CASSWRGMNTEAFF.

The genes are TRBV27 and TRBJ2-4, with D possibly matching TRBD1 (6 bases). Germline lookup yields CDR1 MNHEY and CDR2 SMNVEV (reference sequence). The CDR3 spans 15 residues. Deletions cut 4 bases from V and 4 bases from J, with 14 bases between. The CDR3 loop reads CASSYSGAGKNIQYF. The CDR3 nucleotides are TGTGCCAGCAGTTACTCAGGGGCTGGTAAAAACATTCAGTACTTC.

The V and J genes are TRBV27 and TRBJ1-4; D unresolved. CDR1 and CDR2 from the germline V gene are MNHEY and SMNVEV (reference sequence). V was cut by 6 bases and J by 7 bases, with 15 bases left in between. The CDR3 is 14 residues long. CDR3 coding DNA: TGTGCCAGCAGGATAAGAGGCGGTGGTGAAAAACTGTTTTTT. The encoded protein is CASRIRGGGEKLFF.